Presented here are 23 T cell receptor beta chains from one specimen sequenced in a study of blood T cells in healthy people across ages. A second about 7 to 12 cycle PCR used barcoded and J-beta primers. One entry per CDR3 protein results from TCRdb running MiXCR on the 5' RACE reads. The table has about 1,400,000 distinct CDR3 sequences, around 55% seen once. Sample: blood. All receptors come from a man between 18 and 29 years old in good health.

This clonotype came up a few times. This chain uses TRBV7-9 with TRBJ2-5, with D possibly being TRBD1 (6 bases). The CDR3 runs to 16 residues. V gave up 8 bases and J gave up 2 bases, with 21 bases separating them. CDR1 and CDR2 (germline): SEHNR, FQNEAQ (reference sequence). CDR3 nucleotide sequence: TGTGCCAGCGACCCCAGGTTTCGAGGGGGACAAGAGACCCAGTACTTC. This sequence encodes CASDPRFRGGQETQYF.

The rearrangement uses TRBV10-1 and TRBJ2-7; the D is unclear. There are 17 residues in the CDR3. Germline V gives CDR1 WNHNN, CDR2 SYGVQD (reference sequence). Trimming pared 0 bases from V and 1 base from J, leaving 16 bases between. CDR3 region: CASSESIGPTRSYEQYF. CDR3 sequence (DNA): TGCGCCAGCAGTGAGTCTATCGGACCGACTCGGTCCTACGAGCAGTACTTC.

With respect to this clonotype: A read error may produce the germline difference seen at one junction end. This rearrangement joins TRBV3-1 to TRBJ2-3, with D perhaps given as TRBD1 or TRBD2 (5 bases each). The CDR3 is made up of 15 amino acids. CDR1 is LGHDT, CDR2 YNNKEL, per germline (reference sequence). The CDR3 DNA is TGTGCCAGCAGCCAAGCGTCCCTAGCAACAGGTACGCAGTATTTT. This codes for CASSQASLATGTQYF.

The chain joins TRBV12-3 or TRBV12-4 to TRBJ2-5, with D unresolved. The CDR3 is 14 residues long. Trimming stripped 2 bases from V and 0 bases from J, with 7 bases between. CDR3 region: CASSLRPYQETQYF. CDR3 in DNA: TGTGCCAGCAGTTTACGACCGTACCAAGAGACCCAGTACTTC.

The chain uses TRBV14 and TRBJ2-2; D uncertain. CDR1 and CDR2 from the germline V gene are SGHDN and FVKESK. CDR3 size: 15 residues. The V and J ends lost 0 bases and 8 bases respectively, with 13 bases between them. CDR3 nucleotides: TGTGCCAGCAGCCAAGATCGAACTAACTGGGGGGAGCTGTTTTTT. Translating it yields CASSQDRTNWGELFF.

This chain joins TRBV10-3 and TRBJ2-5; TRBD2 is a possible D gene (6 bases). Per germline, CDR1 ENHRY and CDR2 SYGVKD. The CDR3 extends over 11 amino acids. Trimming took off 10 bases at V and 5 bases at J, with 11 bases between the two ends. The CDR3 spells CATRREETQYF. CDR3 DNA sequence: TGTGCCACCCGACGGGAGGAGACCCAGTACTTC.

Only a few counts were recorded for this clonotype. This chain uses TRBV29-1 with TRBJ2-1, with TRBD2 identical over 13 bases. CDR3 length equals 18 residues. Germline CDR1 is SQVTM and CDR2 is ANQGSEA. Trimming took 1 base from V and 1 from J; bases not matched to a gene: 7. The CDR3 sequence: CSVEGVATSGGSYNEQFF. CDR3 DNA sequence: TGCAGCGTTGAAGGTGTGGCGACTAGCGGGGGGTCCTACAATGAGCAGTTCTTC.

The chain has TRBV9 and TRBJ2-2; 11 nucleotides line up with TRBD1. J gave up 5 bases and V 7 bases, and 7 bases lay outside the gene matches. The length of the CDR3 is 15 residues. Germline-derived CDR1 and CDR2 are SGDLS and YYNGEE. CDR3 in amino acids: CASLSGQGGTGELFF. CDR3 DNA sequence: TGTGCCAGCCTGTCGGGACAGGGGGGAACCGGGGAGCTGTTTTTT.

This rearrangement joins TRBV20-1 to TRBJ2-7; D is unclear. The V and J ends lost 3 bases and 7 bases respectively, with 10 bases between them. This CDR3 has 11 amino acids. The germline gives CDR1 DFQATT, CDR2 SNEGSKA (reference sequence). The CDR3 DNA sequence: TGCAGTGCTAGGGTTGAGTGGGAGCAGTACTTC. Translation gives CSARVEWEQYF.

This clonotype was seen only once. The CDR3 region is CSAMHPLNTGELFF. The CDR3 region has the DNA TGCAGTGCGATGCACCCGTTGAACACCGGGGAGCTGTTTTTT. The chain recombines TRBV20-1 with TRBJ2-2; D is unclear. The V and J ends lost 6 bases and 1 base respectively, with 12 bases between them. Germline CDR1 and CDR2: DFQATT and SNEGSKA (reference sequence). The CDR3 has 14 amino acids.

The chain recombines TRBV13 with TRBJ2-7; D unclear. CDR3 size: 16 residues. V gave up 2 bases and J gave up 0 bases, with 14 bases separating them. Looked up from germline, CDR1 is PRHDT and CDR2 is FYEKMQ (reference sequence). This CDR3 reads CASSLRETLSSYEQYF. Here the CDR3 DNA reads TGTGCCAGCAGCTTACGAGAGACACTGAGCTCCTACGAGCAGTACTTC. Complete variable domain (other parts from reference TRBV13 and TRBJ2-7): AAGVIQSPRHLIKEKRETATLKCYPIPRHDTVYWYQQGPGQDPQFLISFYEKMQSDKGSIPDRFSAQQFSDYHSELNMSSLELGDSALYFCASSLRETLSSYEQYFGPGTRLTVT.

The J gene is TRBJ2-2, the V gene TRBV11-2; 12 bases align to TRBD2. The CDR3 totals 18 residues. Germline CDR1 reads SGHAT; CDR2 reads FQNNGV. Germline trimming cut 3 bases from V and 0 bases from J; bases unmatched to any gene: 5. For the CDR3, the DNA is TGTGCCAGCAGCTTCCCTAGCGGGGGGGCTCCGAACACCGGGGAGCTGTTTTTT. Protein: CASSFPSGGAPNTGELFF.

There are a few counts of this clonotype. V is TRBV7-2 and J is TRBJ1-2; D remains ambiguous. V was trimmed by 5 bases and J by 4 bases, leaving 17 bases between them. The CDR3 spans 15 residues. Germline CDR1 is SGHTA and CDR2 is FQGNSA. As DNA, the CDR3 is TGTGCCAGCAGCACCTTAGCGGCGGTAACCTATGGCTACACCTTC. It yields the protein CASSTLAAVTYGYTF.

The chain combines TRBV29-1 with TRBJ2-1, with 11 nucleotides matching TRBD1. CDR1 is SQVTM, CDR2 ANQGSEA, per germline. Losses at the gene ends were 2 bases for V and 0 bases for J; bases not matched to a gene: 3. The CDR3 runs 16 residues. CDR3 amino acids: CSVERDRGSSYNEQFF. As DNA, the CDR3 is TGCAGCGTTGAAAGGGACAGGGGGAGCTCCTACAATGAGCAGTTCTTC.

The DNA of the CDR3 is TGTGCCAGCAGACCCGTCCGGGGCAGGCAGTACTTC. Protein product: CASRPVRGRQYF. The chain combines TRBV6-5 with TRBJ2-7; tentatively, D is TRBD1 or TRBD2 (5 bases each). The germline gives CDR1 MNHEY, CDR2 SVGAGI. V was pared by 6 bases and J by 9 bases, with 15 bases between. The length of the CDR3 is 12 residues.

This chain uses TRBV10-3 with TRBJ1-4; D gene ambiguous. The CDR3 totals 16 residues. The V end lost 0 bases, the J end lost 0 bases, and 8 bases lay between the germline ends. The germline V gene has CDR1 ENHRY and CDR2 SYGVKD. In nucleotides, the CDR3 is TGTGCCATCAGTGAGTCCCAACACGCAACTAATGAAAAACTGTTTTTT. Its protein is CAISESQHATNEKLFF.

This clonotype was seen a single time. The genes are TRBV19 and TRBJ1-1; maybe TRBD1 (5 bases). This CDR3 is 13 amino acids long. V was clipped by 8 bases and J by 5 bases, with 15 bases between them. CDR1 LNHDA and CDR2 SQIVND come from the germline V gene (reference sequence). The CDR3 here is CASQGAGVTEAFF. For the CDR3, the DNA is TGTGCCAGTCAGGGAGCGGGGGTTACTGAAGCTTTCTTT.

CDR3 in DNA: TGTGCCAGCTTTGGCGTCCCCCAGTCCTACAATGAGCAGTTCTTC. Translating it yields CASFGVPQSYNEQFF. The V and J genes are TRBV7-9 and TRBJ2-1; D gene unclear. This CDR3 has 15 amino acids. Trimming shortened V by 8 bases and J by 1 base, and 15 bases separated the two germline ends. Germline V gene sequence: CDR1 SEHNR, CDR2 FQNEAQ (reference sequence).

This chain links TRBV28 with TRBJ2-7, with TRBD1 matching over 8 bases. V trimming: 8 bases; J trimming: 1 base; junction bases outside the gene matches: 7. The CDR3 spans 14 residues. Germline V CDR1 and CDR2: MDHEN, SYDVKM. CDR3 sequence (DNA): TGTGCCAGCGTGAAAACAGGGGGGTCCTACGAGCAGTACTTC. It specifies CASVKTGGSYEQYF.

The genes are TRBV2 and TRBJ2-1; the D is unclear. V dropped 6 bases and J dropped 5 bases, with 23 bases sitting between them. The CDR3 is 17 amino acids. Germline values: CDR1 SNHLY, CDR2 FYNNEI. CDR3 in amino acids: CASRVVSGRSEDNEQFF. The CDR3 region has the DNA TGTGCCAGCAGGGTGGTCTCCGGGCGCAGTGAAGACAATGAGCAGTTCTTC.

This clonotype was counted only a few times. The CDR3 nucleotides read TGTGCCAGCAGCCAAGAGAACAGGCGGAGGGAGCAGTACTTC. Translation gives CASSQENRRREQYF. J is TRBJ2-5 and V is TRBV3-1, with D maybe TRBD2 (6 bases). CDR3 size: 14 residues. Germline V CDR1 and CDR2: LGHDT, YNNKEL (reference sequence). V shed 0 bases and J shed 11 bases, with 16 bases lying between them.

The rearrangement uses TRBV28 and TRBJ2-3; 15 bases line up with TRBD2. V was clipped by 8 bases and J by 2 bases; unmatched bases: 5. CDR3 size: 16 residues. CDR1 and CDR2 from the germline V gene are MDHEN and SYDVKM. CDR3 coding DNA: TGTGCCAGCGGACTAGCGGGAGGGCCCGTCACAGATACGCAGTATTTT. It is translated as CASGLAGGPVTDTQYF.

There are a few counts of this clonotype. This chain uses TRBV5-5 with TRBJ2-7; tentatively, D is TRBD1 or TRBD2 (5 bases each). CDR3 size: 14 residues. Looked up from germline, CDR1 is SGHKS and CDR2 is YYEKEE (reference sequence). The V end lost 3 bases, the J end lost 6 bases, and 16 bases lay between the germline ends. The CDR3 DNA follows: TGTGCCAGCAGCTACCGGGACGAAAGTCCCGAGCAGTACTTC. Translated: CASSYRDESPEQYF.